Detailed here is one T cell receptor beta chain. Its antigen specificity is not known. No per-base quality is available; no much larger clone lies one base away. The donors were healthy, HIV-negative adults with no recently reported acute infections or vaccinations. Every donor was a Caucasian adult living in Nashville, Tennessee, USA. CD4+ T cells were enriched by magnetic negative selection, after which naive cells were positively selected on CD45RA and the negative fraction was taken as the memory subset. After blood collection by leukapheresis, PBMCs were isolated using Ficoll-Histopaque density gradient centrifugation and then cryopreserved in the vapor phase of liquid nitrogen. Analytical flow cytometry was used to check the purity and quantity of each magnetically sorted T cell population. Genomic DNA was isolated from every sorted fraction and measured by UV absorbance on a Nanodrop 2000c.

This specimen comes from a study of shared clonotypes between healthy human individuals (dated by TCRdb to about 2020). A note on the overall study: A couple of women and a few men aged 18 to 49 years were included in the cohort. For each donor, CD4 naive and CD4 memory were each run on three plates, CD8 naive on two plates, and CD8 memory on one plate. To estimate repertoire size and how much clonotype sharing occurs between individuals, the study deeply sequenced the blood TCR repertoires of about 5 healthy adults. Libraries were prepared and TCR repertoires were sequenced by different laboratories using diverse techniques, in order to increase sequencing depth and limit assay-specific biases. Between about 0.8 and 8.9 billion PBMCs per donor were obtained by leukapheresis. Findings and caveats that apply to the study as a whole: Incomplete sequencing was indicated by rarefaction of sorted-subset datasets, despite the large sequencing depth. Sampling was restricted to blood, and TCR repertoires in tissue are likely to differ from TCR repertoires in blood. Sharing across several donors was observed for approximately 4.6% of naive CD4, about 3.2% of naive CD8, roughly 2.4% of memory CD4, and about 0.4% of memory CD8 clonotypes. Estimated clonotype richness was generally larger for naive than for memory subsets. The small number of donors limited the genetic and exposure-history diversity represented. Higher generation probabilities were observed for clonotypes shared by all four sorted-subset donors than for non-shared clonotypes. Pairwise subsampling led to the expectation that sequencing depth would affect the degree of clonotype sharing among donors.

The germline V gene sets CDR1 to MNHEY and CDR2 to SVGAGI. The CDR3 runs 13 residues from the cysteine to the phenylalanine. Only CDR3 DNA is held: 39 bases, read in frame from base 1. Relative to germline, V is 4 bases shorter and J is 6 bases shorter, with 10 bases between their ends. Using the deep immunoSEQ assay, TCR CDR3 regions were amplified from genomic DNA by multiplex PCR. Extracted genomic DNA from each cell subset was distributed evenly across all wells of several immunoSEQ 96-well plates, and each plate was treated as a replicate. For sorted subsets, approximately 200 ng of genomic DNA, equivalent to 25,000 to 35,000 T cell genomes, went into each replicate PCR. The purified libraries were quantified using a Qubit 3.0 fluorometer, sized with a Bioanalyzer 2100, and then quantified again using the KAPA Library Quantification kit. Each immunoSEQ 96-well plate was sequenced on its own single-read 150-cycle Illumina NextSeq 550 flow cell. On the study's bioinformatics: Because the immunoSEQ output included only junctional sequences and no quality scores, the filtering could not be the same as the filtering used for full-length reads. Sequences were annotated with PyIR, a Python wrapper for IgBLAST v1.9, using IMGT germline references to assign V/J genes and CDR3. Any read was removed if the V/J assignment was weak (E-value above 1e-6), the CDR3 was missing, or the read contained stop codons, out-of-frame junctions, or ambiguous translated residues. A V3J clonotype was defined by an identical inferred V gene, J gene, and CDR3 amino acid sequence. Percentage overlap between repertoires was calculated by dividing the number of shared unique clonotypes by the size of the smaller repertoire. Richness of each repertoire was evaluated using RTK rarefaction, the Chao1 estimator, and Recon v2.1 estimates of unobserved clonotypes. Generation probabilities were computed with OLGA for all TCRbeta clonotypes obtained by the gDNA method from several donors. TCRdb took this table from immuneACCESS and kept in-frame rearrangements with V and J called. Such tables lack part of the clones; where checked against another copy, unresolved V genes explain under half of the gap, and the rest is unexplained. The V and J calls and clone size were taken over from that table, and D and trimming were inferred from the DNA. The sample data list some 2,500,000 clones, and roughly 92% of these were observed just once. Around 0.4% of the sample is in the top ten clones.

The sequence is built from TRBV6-5 and TRBJ1-5; a confident D gene designation cannot be given. Sequences were obtained from naive CD4+ T cells from PBMCs. Read against the paper, the sample's cell subset or site label means: CD45RA+ positively selected. This TCR was recovered from a young man in good health. Some clones in this sample may be carry-over from other donors' samples. Here is the DNA: TGTGCCAGCAGTTCCTGGAAAGGTCAGCCCCAGCATTTT. Its translation is CASSSWKGQPQHF.